This entry is about one T cell receptor (beta chain). This clonotype was detected only a few times. No cognate antigen has been identified for it. Base quality data are lacking; no much larger clone is found one base away. Patients chosen for sequencing had shown expansion of CD8+CD57+ cells by flow cytometry. CD8+CD57+ effector memory cells were additionally sequenced from about 15% of the 12 patients who had enough cells. Every patient had severe acquired aplastic anemia, diagnosed using the International Study of Aplastic Anemia and Agranulocytosis and Camitta criteria. At the time blood was sampled, none of the patients had received any therapy. CD8+CD57+ cells were enriched with beads, and a mean of roughly 1.6 ug of DNA was obtained. The study deep-sequenced TCR repertoires of sorted CD4+ and CD8+ blood T cells from severe aplastic anemia patients and healthy subjects. In the USA, patient enrollment took place under clinicaltrials.gov protocols 00001620, 01623167, 00001397, 00071045, 00081523 and 00961064. Ficoll-Paque density gradient centrifugation was used to isolate peripheral blood mononuclear cells.

This sample is drawn from a study of CD8+CD57+ T cells in acquired aplastic anemia listed by TCRdb under 2018. Regarding the complete study: CD8+CD57+ expansion was defined as frequency above the mean frequency observed in healthy subjects.

CDR1 and CDR2 are read off the germline V gene (reference sequence) as DFQATT and SNEGSKA. V is cut by 5 bases and J by 1 base, and the space between the germline ends is 10 bases. CDR3 length: 13 amino acids, cysteine to phenylalanine. Only CDR3 DNA remains: 39 bases, in frame from the first base. TCR beta VDJ combination and CDR3 sequence profiling used genomic DNA as the template. An Illumina HiSeq 2000 was used for TCR repertoire sequencing. Per the authors' processing: TRBV/TRBJ rearrangement plots, CDR3 size and DJ length profiles, and Simpson's diversity index were used to assess repertoires. The most abundant DNA sequence in the deep sequencing data was defined as the immunodominant clone. CDR3 amino acid sequences were screened for sharing across subjects and compared with published repertoires and the VDJdb database. The raw public reads went through TCRdb reprocessing: fastp at Q25, MiXCR clone calling, in-frame beta chains kept. Merged by CDR3 protein, the rows form single entries marked with the most common genes and DNA. The V and J calls and clone size come from TCRdb's table, not from the authors' own analysis. For this sample the table gives 15,000 to 20,000 distinct CDR3 sequences, of which around two fifths were detected only once. Approximately 86% of the sample comes from the top ten.

The study at large found these results: Although roughly 29 CD8+ CDR3 sequences were shared by patients and controls, these sequences appeared highly expressed in patients and within the immunodominant clones of patients. No significant difference in CD8+ Simpson's diversity was found between patients and healthy controls (P=0.060). In patients, diversity was decreased in CD8+CD57+ cells compared with the total CD4+ and CD8+ cell pools.

The source of this sequence is a human donor with aplastic anemia. The sample was CD8+CD57+ T cells sorted from PBMCs. The cell subset or site label, read with the paper, signifies: bead-enriched CD8+CD57+ effector memory T cells from SAA patients. Recombination joined TRBV20-1 with TRBJ2-3, with the D gene possibly TRBD1 or TRBD2, each one fitting 5 bases. Here is the DNA: TGCAGTGCTCACCGGGACCGCACAGATACGCAGTATTTT. Its translation is CSAHRDRTDTQYF.